A selection of T cell receptor beta chains follows, all from one sample in a study of T cell responses to AZD1222 COVID-19 vaccine. This table comes from immunoSEQ multiplex PCR, and its TCRdb copy is limited to in-frame clones, with some not included. The sample contains over 100,000 clones, 94% of which appear only once. Specimen: peripheral blood, collected on day 0 of AZD1222 vaccination. The receptor set was obtained from an adult in good health. The CDR3 runs from the conserved cysteine through the conserved F or W. The D gene is left open where the match is weak. Clone size is not always given. Where it is, it says once, few, many or a class for expanded clones.

-,-,TRBJ1-2,TRBV15,CATTPLRGRGYYGYTF,TGTGCCACCACCCCGCTGCGGGGCAGGGGCTACTATGGCTACACCTTC
-,TRBD2,TRBJ2-1,TRBV7-8,CASSLAGGPRNEQFF,TGTGCCAGCAGCTTAGCGGGAGGGCCTAGGAATGAGCAGTTCTTC
-,-,TRBJ1-3,TRBV5-6,CASSLTGLGNTIYF,TGTGCCAGCAGCTTGACAGGGTTGGGGAACACCATATATTTT
-,-,TRBJ2-2,TRBV27,CASSFMGVGNTGELFF,TGTGCCAGCAGTTTTATGGGGGTAGGGAACACCGGGGAGCTGTTTTTT
-,TRBD2,TRBJ2-1,TRBV5-6,CASSSTGTTLYNEQFF,TGTGCCAGCAGTTCCACCGGGACTACGTTATACAATGAGCAGTTCTTC
few,-,TRBJ1-6,TRBV6-2/TRBV6-3,CASSYTGRSSPLHF,TGTGCCAGCAGTTACACAGGGAGGAGTTCACCCCTCCACTTT
-,-,TRBJ1-2,TRBV28,CASSRTDYSGYTF,TGTGCCAGCAGTAGGACCGACTATAGTGGCTACACCTTC
-,TRBD1,TRBJ1-1,TRBV10-3,CAIRGLTGANTEAFF,TGTGCCATCAGGGGACTGACAGGGGCGAACACTGAAGCTTTCTTT
-,-,TRBJ1-1,TRBV9,CASSPGKTRSLVNTEAFF,TGTGCCAGCAGCCCCGGCAAGACCCGCTCACTAGTGAACACTGAAGCTTTCTTT
-,-,TRBJ2-2,TRBV28,CASSLPRTRIMNTGELFF,TGTGCCAGCAGTTTGCCCCGGACGCGGATTATGAACACCGGGGAGCTGTTTTTT
-,TRBD1,TRBJ1-2,TRBV30,CAWSLTDREFGYTF,TGTGCCTGGAGTCTTACGGACAGGGAGTTTGGCTACACCTTC
-,TRBD2,TRBJ2-1,TRBV9,CASSLGRLAGGSENEQFF,TGTGCCAGCAGCCTGGGGAGACTAGCGGGAGGTTCAGAGAATGAGCAGTTCTTC
-,TRBD2,TRBJ2-1,TRBV28,CASSREREAYNEQFF,TGTGCCAGCAGCCGAGAGCGGGAGGCCTACAATGAGCAGTTCTTC
-,-,TRBJ2-3,TRBV5-4,CASSLGQQDTQYF,TGTGCCAGCAGCTTGGGGCAACAAGATACGCAGTATTTT
-,-,TRBJ1-1,TRBV20-1,CIGTMNTEAFF,TGCATAGGGACCATGAACACTGAAGCTTTCTTT
-,TRBD1,TRBJ2-3,TRBV23-1,CASSLTTPGTGYTDTQYF,TGCGCCAGCAGTCTTACTACCCCCGGGACAGGGTACACAGATACGCAGTATTTT
-,-,TRBJ2-6,TRBV9,CASSIPGTLPSGANVLTF,TGTGCCAGCAGCATCCCCGGGACCCTCCCCTCTGGGGCCAACGTCCTGACTTTC
-,-,TRBJ1-6,TRBV28,CASRPGPRMGSPLHF,TGTGCCAGCAGACCGGGACCCAGGATGGGTTCACCCCTCCACTTT
-,TRBD2,TRBJ2-7,TRBV20-1,CSASGTSVTYEQYF,TGCAGTGCTAGTGGGACTAGCGTTACCTACGAGCAGTACTTC
-,-,TRBJ2-7,TRBV6-2/TRBV6-3,CASSYLSAENTYEQYF,TGTGCCAGCAGTTACCTCTCAGCAGAGAACACCTACGAGCAGTACTTC
few,-,TRBJ1-1,TRBV6-6,CASSRQRRGATNLNTEAFF,TGTGCCAGCAGTCGACAGAGACGGGGAGCCACTAATTTGAACACTGAAGCTTTCTTT
-,-,TRBJ1-2,TRBV5-4,CASSLDTYGYTF,TGTGCCAGCAGCTTGGACACCTATGGCTACACCTTC
-,-,TRBJ2-1,TRBV5-1,CASTIGGRENEQFF,TGCGCCAGCACGATTGGGGGGCGGGAAAATGAGCAGTTCTTC
-,TRBD1,TRBJ1-4,TRBV4-3,CASSQDRGLGKLFF,TGCGCCAGCAGCCAGGACAGGGGGCTCGGGAAACTGTTTTTT
once,-,TRBJ2-1,TRBV6-5,CASSYSRGKDNEQFF,TGTGCCAGCAGTTACTCCCGAGGGAAAGACAATGAGCAGTTCTTC
-,TRBD1,TRBJ1-1,TRBV19,CASRKQGATEAFF,TGTGCCAGTAGAAAACAGGGGGCCACTGAAGCTTTCTTT
-,-,TRBJ1-5,TRBV20-1,CSASRDINQPQHF,TGCAGTGCTAGTAGAGATATAAATCAGCCCCAGCATTTT
-,-,TRBJ1-2,TRBV28,CASSPGGVDNYGYTF,TGTGCCAGCAGTCCGGGTGGTGTGGATAACTATGGCTACACCTTC
few,-,TRBJ1-1,TRBV18,CASSPQGADTEAFF,TGTGCCAGCTCACCACAAGGCGCTGACACTGAAGCTTTCTTT
few,TRBD2,TRBJ2-2,TRBV9,CASSVASGSAGELFF,TGTGCCAGCAGCGTGGCTAGCGGGAGCGCCGGGGAGCTGTTTTTT
-,TRBD2,TRBJ2-7,TRBV6-2/TRBV6-3,CASSQERGREQYF,TGTGCCAGCAGTCAAGAGCGGGGCCGCGAGCAGTACTTC
-,-,TRBJ2-7,TRBV5-6,CASSFEDGPYEQYF,TGTGCCAGCAGCTTTGAGGACGGGCCCTACGAGCAGTACTTC
-,-,TRBJ2-4,TRBV3-1/TRBV3-2,CASSPRQGVSTFLAKNIQYF,TGTGCCAGCAGCCCTCGCCAGGGTGTGAGTACCTTCTTAGCCAAAAACATTCAGTACTTC
-,-,TRBJ1-5,TRBV9,CASSVEGGNQPQHF,TGTGCCAGCAGCGTAGAAGGGGGTAATCAGCCCCAGCATTTT
-,-,TRBJ2-7,TRBV4-3,CASSQDAQGSYEQYF,TGCGCCAGCAGCCAAGATGCGCAGGGAAGCTACGAGCAGTACTTC
-,TRBD1,TRBJ2-7,TRBV9,CASSVGQGAYEQYF,TGTGCCAGCAGCGTAGGCCAGGGGGCCTACGAGCAGTACTTC
once,-,TRBJ2-5,TRBV6-5,CASSREKETQYF,TGTGCCAGCAGCCGGGAGAAAGAGACCCAGTACTTC
-,-,TRBJ2-3,TRBV3-1/TRBV3-2,CASSHDRAQITQYF,TGTGCCAGCAGCCATGATCGGGCCCAAATTACGCAGTATTTT
-,-,TRBJ1-5,TRBV9,CASSKGGGSNQPQHF,TGTGCCAGCAGCAAAGGAGGGGGAAGCAATCAGCCCCAGCATTTT
-,TRBD2,TRBJ2-7,TRBV29-1,CSVGALTSGSYEQYF,TGCAGCGTTGGGGCATTGACTAGCGGGAGCTACGAGCAGTACTTC
-,-,TRBJ1-6,TRBV28,CASSKTANYNSPLHF,TGTGCCAGCAGTAAGACAGCCAACTATAATTCACCCCTCCACTTT
-,TRBD2,TRBJ2-1,TRBV15,CATSRDQGLAYNEQFF,TGTGCCACCAGCAGAGATCAGGGACTAGCCTACAATGAGCAGTTCTTC
-,-,TRBJ2-1,TRBV4-1,CASSRGPGRVFGDEQFF,TGCGCCAGCAGCCGCGGCCCAGGCAGGGTGTTTGGGGATGAGCAGTTCTTC
-,TRBD2,TRBJ2-5,TRBV6-5,CASSYVAGALVETQYF,TGTGCCAGCAGTTACGTAGCGGGAGCACTTGTGGAGACCCAGTACTTC
-,TRBD1,TRBJ2-7,TRBV10-3,CAISPSQSGTGAGEQYF,TGTGCCATCAGCCCCTCCCAATCCGGGACAGGGGCTGGAGAGCAGTACTTC
-,-,TRBJ1-5,TRBV21-1,CAPEGEVDAQPQHF,TGTGCCCCGGAGGGGGAAGTGGACGCTCAGCCCCAGCATTTT
-,TRBD1,TRBJ1-2,TRBV10-2,CASSTGASGYTF,TGCGCCAGCAGTACAGGGGCAAGTGGCTACACCTTC
-,TRBD1,TRBJ2-3,TRBV7-2,CASSPDRGTDTQYF,TGTGCCAGCAGCCCTGACAGGGGCACAGATACGCAGTATTTT
-,-,TRBJ1-5,TRBV19,CASTSPGGGNQPQHF,TGTGCCAGTACTTCGCCGGGGGGCGGCAATCAGCCCCAGCATTTT
once,-,TRBJ1-4,TRBV3-1/TRBV3-2,CASSQDLGQSNEKLFF,TGTGCCAGCAGCCAAGATCTTGGACAGTCTAATGAAAAACTGTTTTTT
-,-,TRBJ2-5,TRBV11-2,CASSLVLLQETQYF,TGTGCCAGCAGCTTAGTTCTCCTCCAAGAGACCCAGTACTTC
-,TRBD1,TRBJ2-1,TRBV6-1,CASSDGTGNKWEQFF,TGTGCCAGCAGTGACGGGACAGGGAATAAATGGGAGCAGTTCTTC
-,TRBD2,TRBJ2-1,TRBV15,CATSKGGGRAADNEQFF,TGTGCCACCAGCAAGGGTGGCGGGAGGGCGGCTGACAATGAGCAGTTCTTC
once,TRBD2,TRBJ2-5,TRBV6-2/TRBV6-3,CASSRLAGGGETQYF,TGTGCCAGCAGTCGCCTAGCGGGAGGAGGGGAGACCCAGTACTTC
-,-,TRBJ2-7,TRBV7-2,CASSFTYEQYF,TGTGCCAGCAGCTTCACCTACGAGCAGTACTTC
-,-,TRBJ1-3,TRBV7-9,CASSFRSGDTIYF,TGTGCCAGCAGCTTCCGTTCCGGGGACACCATATATTTT
-,-,TRBJ2-3,TRBV5-1,CASSRQALVTDTQYF,TGCGCCAGCAGCCGACAGGCTCTCGTGACAGATACGCAGTATTTT